Given below is one TCR beta chain in context. Clones were sequenced by immunoSEQ multiplex PCR, and TCRdb holds only the in-frame ones, with some missing. Seen here are around 430,000 clones, more than 70% observed once, and the top ten hold over 10%. With 0 bases removed from V and 4 bases from J, the gap between germline ends came to 10 bases. The CDR3 runs to 14 residues. Germline CDR1 SGDLS, CDR2 YYNGEE. This sample stems from a study of blood T cell repertoires in COVID-19. What was sequenced was peripheral blood. The TCR sequence derives from a woman between 50 and 59 years old with COVID-19, enrolled during active disease. This rearrangement joins TRBV9 to TRBJ1-2, with D tentatively TRBD1 (5 bases). This CDR3 is CASSVARQGYGYTF. In nucleotides, the CDR3 is TGTGCCAGCAGCGTAGCTCGGCAGGGCTATGGCTACACCTTC.